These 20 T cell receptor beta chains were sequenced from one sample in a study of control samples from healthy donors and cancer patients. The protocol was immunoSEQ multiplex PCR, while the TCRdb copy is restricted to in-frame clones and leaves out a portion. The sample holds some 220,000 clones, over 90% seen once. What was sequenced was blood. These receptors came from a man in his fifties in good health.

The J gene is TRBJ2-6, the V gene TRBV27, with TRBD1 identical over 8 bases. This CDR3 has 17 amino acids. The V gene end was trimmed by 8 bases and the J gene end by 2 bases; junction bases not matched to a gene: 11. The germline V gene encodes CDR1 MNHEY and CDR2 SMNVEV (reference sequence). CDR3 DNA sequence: TGTGCCAGCTCGTGGGGGACAGGAGTACCTGGGGCCAACGTCCTGACTTTC. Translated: CASSWGTGVPGANVLTF.

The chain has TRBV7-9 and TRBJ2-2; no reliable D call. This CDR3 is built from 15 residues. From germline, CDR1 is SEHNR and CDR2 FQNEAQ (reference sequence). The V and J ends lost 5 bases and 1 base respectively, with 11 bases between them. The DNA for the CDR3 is TGTGCCAGCAGCGCCCAACGATTGAACACCGGGGAGCTGTTTTTT. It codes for CASSAQRLNTGELFF.

CDR3 loop: CASLRQNSNTGELFF. In DNA form, the CDR3 reads TGTGCCAGCCTGCGGCAGAATTCGAACACCGGGGAGCTGTTTTTT. J is TRBJ2-2 and V is TRBV2; D not resolved. In germline, CDR1 is SNHLY, CDR2 FYNNEI. Trimming removed 8 bases at V and 0 bases at J, with 13 bases between. CDR3 size: 15 residues.

The CDR3 is CASSRQAGDTEAFF. In DNA, the CDR3 is TGTGCCAGCAGCCGACAGGCGGGCGACACTGAAGCTTTCTTT. The chain links TRBV5-4 to TRBJ1-1, with D possibly matching TRBD1 (6 bases). The germline V gene encodes CDR1 SGHNT and CDR2 YYREEE (reference sequence). V dropped 4 bases and J dropped 3 bases, with 13 bases sitting between them. There are 14 residues in the CDR3. Drawing the rest from reference TRBV5-4 and TRBJ1-1, the complete variable domain is ETGVTQSPTHLIKTRGQQVTLRCSSQSGHNTVSWYQQALGQGPQFIFQYYREEENGRGNFPPRFSGLQFPNYSSELNVNALELDDSALYLCASSRQAGDTEAFFGQGTRLTVV.

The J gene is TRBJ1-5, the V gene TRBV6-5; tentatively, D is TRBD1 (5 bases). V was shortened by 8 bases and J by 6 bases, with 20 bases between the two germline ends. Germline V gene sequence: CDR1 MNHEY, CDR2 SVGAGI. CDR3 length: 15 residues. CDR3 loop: CASSTSQGWVQPQHF. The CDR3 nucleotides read TGTGCCAGCTCAACTAGTCAGGGTTGGGTTCAGCCCCAGCATTTT.

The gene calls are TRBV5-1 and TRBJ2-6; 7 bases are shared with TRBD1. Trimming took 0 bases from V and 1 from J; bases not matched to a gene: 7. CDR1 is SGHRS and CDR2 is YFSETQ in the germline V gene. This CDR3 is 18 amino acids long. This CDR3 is CASSLATGKRSGANVLTF. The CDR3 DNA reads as TGCGCCAGCAGCTTGGCGACAGGGAAGAGGTCTGGGGCCAACGTCCTGACTTTC.

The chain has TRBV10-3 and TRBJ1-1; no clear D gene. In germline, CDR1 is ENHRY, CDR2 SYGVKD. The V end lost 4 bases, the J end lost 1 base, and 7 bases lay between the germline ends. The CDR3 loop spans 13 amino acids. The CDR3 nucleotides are TGTGCCATCAGTGGACCTACGAACACTGAAGCTTTCTTT. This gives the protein CAISGPTNTEAFF.

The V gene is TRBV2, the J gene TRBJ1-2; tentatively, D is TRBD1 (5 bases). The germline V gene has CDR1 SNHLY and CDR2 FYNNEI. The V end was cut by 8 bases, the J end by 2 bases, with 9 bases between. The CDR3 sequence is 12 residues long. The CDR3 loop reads CASGRDNYGYTF. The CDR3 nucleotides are TGTGCCAGCGGCAGGGACAACTATGGCTACACCTTC. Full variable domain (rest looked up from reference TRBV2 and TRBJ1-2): EPEVTQTPSHQVTQMGQEVILRCVPISNHLYFYWYRQILGQKVEFLVSFYNNEISEKSEIFDDQFSVERPDGSNFTLKIRSTKLEDSAMYFCASGRDNYGYTFGSGTRLTVV.

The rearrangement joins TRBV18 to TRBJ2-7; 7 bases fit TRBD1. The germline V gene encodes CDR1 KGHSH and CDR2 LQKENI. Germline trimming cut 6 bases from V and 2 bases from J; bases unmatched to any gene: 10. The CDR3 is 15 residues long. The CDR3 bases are TGTGCCAGCTCCCCGTGGGTAGGGGGCCCCTACGAGCAGTACTTC. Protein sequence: CASSPWVGGPYEQYF.

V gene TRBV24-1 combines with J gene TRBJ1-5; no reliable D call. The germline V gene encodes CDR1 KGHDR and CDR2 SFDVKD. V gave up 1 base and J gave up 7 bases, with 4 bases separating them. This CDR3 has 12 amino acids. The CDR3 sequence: CATSDFGQPQHF. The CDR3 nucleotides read TGTGCCACCAGTGATTTCGGGCAGCCCCAGCATTTT.

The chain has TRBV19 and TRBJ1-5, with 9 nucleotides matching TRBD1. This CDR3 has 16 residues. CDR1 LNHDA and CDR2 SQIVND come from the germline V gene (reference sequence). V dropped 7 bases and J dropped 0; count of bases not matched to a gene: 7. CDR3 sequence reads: CASTGQGHDSNQPQHF. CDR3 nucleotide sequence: TGTGCCAGTACCGGACAGGGGCATGATAGCAATCAGCCCCAGCATTTT.

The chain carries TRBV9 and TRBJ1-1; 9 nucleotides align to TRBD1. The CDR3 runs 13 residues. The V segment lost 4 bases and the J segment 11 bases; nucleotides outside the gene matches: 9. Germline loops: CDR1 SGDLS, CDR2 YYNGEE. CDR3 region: CASSTGTGNVAFF. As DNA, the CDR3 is TGTGCCAGCAGCACCGGGACAGGGAATGTGGCTTTCTTT.

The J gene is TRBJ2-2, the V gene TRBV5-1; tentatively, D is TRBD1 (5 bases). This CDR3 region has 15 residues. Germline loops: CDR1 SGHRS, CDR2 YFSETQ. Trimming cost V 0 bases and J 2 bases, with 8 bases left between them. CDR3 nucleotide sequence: TGCGCCAGCAGCTTGGGGACAAGTAACACCGGGGAGCTGTTTTTT. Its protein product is CASSLGTSNTGELFF. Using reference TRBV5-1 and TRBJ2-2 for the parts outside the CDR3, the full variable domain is KAGVTQTPRYLIKTRGQQVTLSCSPISGHRSVSWYQQTPGQGLQFLFEYFSETQRNKGNFPGRFSGRQFSNSRSEMNVSTLELGDSALYLCASSLGTSNTGELFFGEGSRLTVL.

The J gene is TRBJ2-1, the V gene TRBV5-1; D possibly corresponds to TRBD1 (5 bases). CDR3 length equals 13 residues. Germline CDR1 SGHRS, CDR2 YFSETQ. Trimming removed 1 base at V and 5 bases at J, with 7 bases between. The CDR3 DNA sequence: TGCGCCAGCAGCTTGTCGACAGACAATGAGCAGTTCTTC. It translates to CASSLSTDNEQFF.

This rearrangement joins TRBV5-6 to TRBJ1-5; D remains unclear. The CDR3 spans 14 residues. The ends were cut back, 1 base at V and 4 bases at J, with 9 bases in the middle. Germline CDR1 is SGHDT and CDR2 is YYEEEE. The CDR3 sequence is CASSLQAANQPQHF. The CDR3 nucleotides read TGTGCCAGCAGCTTGCAGGCAGCTAATCAGCCCCAGCATTTT.

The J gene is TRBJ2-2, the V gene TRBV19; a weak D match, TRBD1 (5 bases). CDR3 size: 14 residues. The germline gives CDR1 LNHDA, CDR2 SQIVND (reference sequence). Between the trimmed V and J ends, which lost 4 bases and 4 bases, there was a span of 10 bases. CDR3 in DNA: TGTGCCAGTAGTACTCAGGGCGGCACCGGGGAGCTGTTTTTT. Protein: CASSTQGGTGELFF.

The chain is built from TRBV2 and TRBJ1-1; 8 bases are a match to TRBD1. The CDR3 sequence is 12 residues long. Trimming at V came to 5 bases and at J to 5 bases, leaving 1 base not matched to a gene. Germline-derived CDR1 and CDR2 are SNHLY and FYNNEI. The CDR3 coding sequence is TGTGCCAGCAGTTACAGGGGGACTGAAGCTTTCTTT. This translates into CASSYRGTEAFF.

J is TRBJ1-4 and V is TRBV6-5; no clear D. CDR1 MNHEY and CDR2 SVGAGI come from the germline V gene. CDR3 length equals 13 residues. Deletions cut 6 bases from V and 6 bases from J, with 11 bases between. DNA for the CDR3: TGTGCCAGCAGGGAGACGGGATATGAAAAACTGTTTTTT. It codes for CASRETGYEKLFF.

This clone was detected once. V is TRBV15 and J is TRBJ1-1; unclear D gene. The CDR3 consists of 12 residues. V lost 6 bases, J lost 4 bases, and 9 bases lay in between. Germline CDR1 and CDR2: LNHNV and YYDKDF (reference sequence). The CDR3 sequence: CATSLGVTEAFF. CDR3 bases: TGTGCCACCAGTCTCGGGGTCACTGAAGCTTTCTTT.

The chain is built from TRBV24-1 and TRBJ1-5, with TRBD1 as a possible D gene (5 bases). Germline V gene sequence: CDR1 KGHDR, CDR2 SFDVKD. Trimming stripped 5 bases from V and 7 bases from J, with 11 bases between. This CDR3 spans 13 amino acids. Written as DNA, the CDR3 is TGTGCCACCAGTGGACTCGGGGGGCAGCCCCAGCATTTT. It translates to CATSGLGGQPQHF.